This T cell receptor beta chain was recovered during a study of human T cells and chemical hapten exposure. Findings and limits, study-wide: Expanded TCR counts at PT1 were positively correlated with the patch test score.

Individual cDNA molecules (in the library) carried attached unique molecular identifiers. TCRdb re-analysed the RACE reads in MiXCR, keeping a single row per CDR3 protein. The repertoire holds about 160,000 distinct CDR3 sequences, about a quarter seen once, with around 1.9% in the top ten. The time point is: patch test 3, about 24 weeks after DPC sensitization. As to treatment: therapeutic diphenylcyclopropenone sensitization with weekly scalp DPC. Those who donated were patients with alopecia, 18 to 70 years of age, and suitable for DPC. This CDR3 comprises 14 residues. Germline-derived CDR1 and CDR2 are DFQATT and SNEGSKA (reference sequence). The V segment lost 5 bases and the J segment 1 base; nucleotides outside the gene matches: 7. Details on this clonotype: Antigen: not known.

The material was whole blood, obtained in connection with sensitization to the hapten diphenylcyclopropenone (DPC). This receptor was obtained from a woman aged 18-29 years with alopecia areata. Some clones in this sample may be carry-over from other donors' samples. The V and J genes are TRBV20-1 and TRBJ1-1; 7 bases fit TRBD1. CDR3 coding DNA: TGCAGTGCTCCGCCGGGGACAGCGAACACTGAAGCTTTCTTT. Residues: CSAPPGTANTEAFF.